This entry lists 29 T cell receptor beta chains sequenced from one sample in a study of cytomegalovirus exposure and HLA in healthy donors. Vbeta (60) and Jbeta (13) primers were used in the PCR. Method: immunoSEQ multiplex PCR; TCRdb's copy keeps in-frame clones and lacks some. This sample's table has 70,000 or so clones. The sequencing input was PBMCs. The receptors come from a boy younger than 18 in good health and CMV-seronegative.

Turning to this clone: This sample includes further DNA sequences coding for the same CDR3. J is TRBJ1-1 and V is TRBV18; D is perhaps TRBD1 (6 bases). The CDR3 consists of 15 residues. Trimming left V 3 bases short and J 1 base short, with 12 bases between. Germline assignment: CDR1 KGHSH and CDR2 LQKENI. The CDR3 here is CASSPQGSPNTEAFF. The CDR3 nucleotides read TGTGCCAGCTCACCTCAGGGGTCCCCGAACACTGAAGCTTTCTTT.

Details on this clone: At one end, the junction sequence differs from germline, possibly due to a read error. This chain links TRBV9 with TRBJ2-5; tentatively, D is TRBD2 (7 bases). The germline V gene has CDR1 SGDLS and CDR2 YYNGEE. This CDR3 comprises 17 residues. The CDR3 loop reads CASSPTAGAGKQENQYF. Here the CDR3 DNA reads TGTGCCAGCAGCCCGACGGCGGGGGCAGGGAAACAAGAGAACCAGTACTTC.

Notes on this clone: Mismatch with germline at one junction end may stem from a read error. CDR3 sequence reads: CASPARDKFSFEQYF. In DNA form, the CDR3 reads TGTGCCAGCCCCGCCAGGGACAAGTTTTCCTTCGAGCAGTACTTC. The V gene is TRBV6-1, the J gene TRBJ2-7, with a weak D call TRBD1 (6 bases). Germline V gene lookup returns CDR1 MNHNS and CDR2 SASEGT. CDR3 length: 15 amino acids.

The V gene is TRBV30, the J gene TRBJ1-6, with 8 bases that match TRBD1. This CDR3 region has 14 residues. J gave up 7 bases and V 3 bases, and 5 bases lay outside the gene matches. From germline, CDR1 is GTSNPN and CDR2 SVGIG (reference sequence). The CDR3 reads CAWSEPGGNSPLHF. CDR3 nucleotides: TGTGCCTGGAGCGAACCAGGGGGCAATTCACCCCTCCACTTT.

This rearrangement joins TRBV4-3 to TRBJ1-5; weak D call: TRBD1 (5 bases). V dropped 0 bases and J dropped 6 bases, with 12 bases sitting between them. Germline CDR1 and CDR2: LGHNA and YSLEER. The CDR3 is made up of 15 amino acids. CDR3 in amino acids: CASSQDRVGSQPQHF. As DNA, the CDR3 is TGCGCCAGCAGCCAAGACAGGGTCGGGTCTCAGCCCCAGCATTTT.

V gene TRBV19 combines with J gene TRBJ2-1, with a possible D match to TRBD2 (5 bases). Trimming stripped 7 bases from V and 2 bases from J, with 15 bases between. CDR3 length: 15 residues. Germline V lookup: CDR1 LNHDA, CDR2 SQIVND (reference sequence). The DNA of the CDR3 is TGTGCCAGTAAAGTTGCTAGCTCTACCTACAATGAGCAGTTCTTC. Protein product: CASKVASSTYNEQFF.

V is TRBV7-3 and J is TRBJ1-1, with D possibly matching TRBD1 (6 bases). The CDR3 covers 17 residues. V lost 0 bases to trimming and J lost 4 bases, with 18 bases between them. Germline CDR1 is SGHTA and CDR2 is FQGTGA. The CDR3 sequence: CASSLTLQGIDRTEAFF. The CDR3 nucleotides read TGTGCCAGCAGCTTAACTCTTCAGGGGATCGATCGCACTGAAGCTTTCTTT. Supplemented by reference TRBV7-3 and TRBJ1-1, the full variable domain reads GAGVSQTPSNKVTEKGKYVELRCDPISGHTALYWYRQSLGQGPEFLIYFQGTGAADDSGLPNDRFFAVRPEGSVSTLKIQRTERGDSAVYLCASSLTLQGIDRTEAFFGQGTRLTVV.

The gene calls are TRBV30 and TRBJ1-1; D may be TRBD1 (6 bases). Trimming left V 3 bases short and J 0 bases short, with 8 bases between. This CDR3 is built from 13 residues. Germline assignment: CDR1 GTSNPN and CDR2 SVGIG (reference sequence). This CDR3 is CAWRDSMNTEAFF. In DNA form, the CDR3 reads TGTGCCTGGAGGGACAGCATGAACACTGAAGCTTTCTTT.

The CDR3 DNA reads as TGCGCCAGCAGCCAACATCGCGGGGGGGTGATGATCGCCGGGGAGCTGTTTTTT. Translating gives CASSQHRGGVMIAGELFF. The chain combines TRBV4-1 with TRBJ2-2; 9 bases map to TRBD2. CDR1 and CDR2 (germline): MGHRA, YSYEKL. V was clipped by 2 bases and J by 6 bases; unmatched bases: 13. The CDR3 spans 18 residues.

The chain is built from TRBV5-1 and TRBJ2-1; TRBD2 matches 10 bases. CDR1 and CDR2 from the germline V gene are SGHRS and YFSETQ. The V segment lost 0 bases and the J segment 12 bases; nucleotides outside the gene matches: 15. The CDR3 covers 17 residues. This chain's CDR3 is CASSLGASGGRTGAQFF. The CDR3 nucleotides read TGCGCCAGCAGCTTGGGGGCTAGCGGGGGACGAACGGGTGCGCAGTTCTTC.

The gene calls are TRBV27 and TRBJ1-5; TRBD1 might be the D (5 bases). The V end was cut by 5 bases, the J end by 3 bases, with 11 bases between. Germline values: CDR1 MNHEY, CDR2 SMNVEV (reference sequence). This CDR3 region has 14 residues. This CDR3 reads CASSPNRYNQPQHF. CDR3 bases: TGTGCCAGCAGTCCCAACAGGTACAATCAGCCCCAGCATTTT.

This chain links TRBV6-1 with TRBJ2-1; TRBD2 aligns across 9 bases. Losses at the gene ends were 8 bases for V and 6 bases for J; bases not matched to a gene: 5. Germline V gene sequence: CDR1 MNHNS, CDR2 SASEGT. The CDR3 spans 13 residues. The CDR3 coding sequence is TGTGCCAGCGGGCTAGCGGGGAGCAATGAGCAGTTCTTC. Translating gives CASGLAGSNEQFF.

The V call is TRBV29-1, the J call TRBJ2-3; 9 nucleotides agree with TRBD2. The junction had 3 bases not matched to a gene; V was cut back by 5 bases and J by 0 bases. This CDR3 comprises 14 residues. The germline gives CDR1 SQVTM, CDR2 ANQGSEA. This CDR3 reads CSVLAGLSTDTQYF. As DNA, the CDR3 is TGCAGCGTTCTAGCGGGGCTCAGCACAGATACGCAGTATTTT.

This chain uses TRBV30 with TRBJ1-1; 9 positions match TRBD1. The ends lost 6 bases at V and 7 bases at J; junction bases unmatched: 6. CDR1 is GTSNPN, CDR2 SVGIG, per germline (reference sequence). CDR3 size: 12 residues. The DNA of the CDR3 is TGTGCCTGCAGACAGGGGGGAATTGAAGCTTTCTTT. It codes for CACRQGGIEAFF.

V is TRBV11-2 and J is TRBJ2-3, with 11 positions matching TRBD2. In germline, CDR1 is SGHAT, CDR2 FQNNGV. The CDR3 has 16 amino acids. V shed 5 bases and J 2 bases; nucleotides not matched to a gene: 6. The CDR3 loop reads CASSPLAGGLTDTQYF. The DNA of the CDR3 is TGTGCCAGCAGCCCCCTAGCGGGGGGACTCACAGATACGCAGTATTTT.

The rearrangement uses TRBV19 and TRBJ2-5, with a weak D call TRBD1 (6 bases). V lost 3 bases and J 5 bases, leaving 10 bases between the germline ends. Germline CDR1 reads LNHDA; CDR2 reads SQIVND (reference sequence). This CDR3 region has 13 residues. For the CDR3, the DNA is TGTGCCAGTAGTATGACAGGAAGGGAGACCCAGTACTTC. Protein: CASSMTGRETQYF.

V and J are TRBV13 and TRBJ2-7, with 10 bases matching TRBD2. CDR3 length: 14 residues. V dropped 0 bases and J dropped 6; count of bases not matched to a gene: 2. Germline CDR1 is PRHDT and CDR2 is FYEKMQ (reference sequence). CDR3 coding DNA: TGTGCCAGCAGCTTAGGGCTAGCGGGAGCCGAGCAGTACTTC. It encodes CASSLGLAGAEQYF.

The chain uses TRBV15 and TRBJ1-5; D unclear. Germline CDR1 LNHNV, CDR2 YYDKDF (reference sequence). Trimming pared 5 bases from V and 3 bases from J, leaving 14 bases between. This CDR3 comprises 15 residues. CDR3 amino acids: CATSGPVISNQPQHF. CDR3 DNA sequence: TGTGCCACCAGCGGGCCAGTGATTTCCAATCAGCCCCAGCATTTT.

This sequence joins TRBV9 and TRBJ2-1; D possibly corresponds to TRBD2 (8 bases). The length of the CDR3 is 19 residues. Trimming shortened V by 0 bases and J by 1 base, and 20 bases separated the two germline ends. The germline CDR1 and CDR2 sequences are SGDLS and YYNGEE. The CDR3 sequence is CASSVEVGGGRTSYNEQFF. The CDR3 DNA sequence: TGTGCCAGCAGCGTAGAGGTAGGGGGCGGGAGGACTTCCTACAATGAGCAGTTCTTC.

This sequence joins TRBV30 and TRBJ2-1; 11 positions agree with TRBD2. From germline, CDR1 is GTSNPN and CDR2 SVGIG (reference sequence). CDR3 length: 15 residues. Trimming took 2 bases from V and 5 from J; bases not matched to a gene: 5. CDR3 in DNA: TGTGCCTGGAGTCTGCCTAGCGGGGGGCACAATGAGCAGTTCTTC. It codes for CAWSLPSGGHNEQFF. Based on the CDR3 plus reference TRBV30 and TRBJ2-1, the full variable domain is SQTIHQWPATLVQPVGSPLSLECTVEGTSNPNLYWYRQAAGRGLQLLFYSVGIGQISSEVPQNLSASRPQDRQFILSSKKLLLSDSGFYLCAWSLPSGGHNEQFFGPGTRLTVL.

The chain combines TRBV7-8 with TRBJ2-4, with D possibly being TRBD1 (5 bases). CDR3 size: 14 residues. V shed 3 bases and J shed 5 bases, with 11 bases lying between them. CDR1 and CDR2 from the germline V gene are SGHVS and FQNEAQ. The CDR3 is CASSFDQGQNIQYF. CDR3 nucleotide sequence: TGTGCCAGCAGCTTCGATCAGGGCCAAAACATTCAGTACTTC.

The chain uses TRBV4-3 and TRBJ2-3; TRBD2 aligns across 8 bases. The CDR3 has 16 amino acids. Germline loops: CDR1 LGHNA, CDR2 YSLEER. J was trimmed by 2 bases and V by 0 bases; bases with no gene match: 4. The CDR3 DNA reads TGCGCCAGCAGCCAAGAAGCTAGCGGGTACACAGATACGCAGTATTTT. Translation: CASSQEASGYTDTQYF.

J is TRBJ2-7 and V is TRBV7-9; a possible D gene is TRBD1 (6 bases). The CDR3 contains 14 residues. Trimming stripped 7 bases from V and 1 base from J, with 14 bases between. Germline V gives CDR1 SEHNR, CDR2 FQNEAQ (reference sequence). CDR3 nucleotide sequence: TGTGCCAGCACCCCTCCCGGGACATCCTACGAGCAGTACTTC. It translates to CASTPPGTSYEQYF.

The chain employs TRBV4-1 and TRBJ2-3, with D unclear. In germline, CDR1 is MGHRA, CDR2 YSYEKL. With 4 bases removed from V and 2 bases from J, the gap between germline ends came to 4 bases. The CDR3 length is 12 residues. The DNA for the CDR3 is TGCGCCAGCAGCCTAAACACAGATACGCAGTATTTT. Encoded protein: CASSLNTDTQYF.

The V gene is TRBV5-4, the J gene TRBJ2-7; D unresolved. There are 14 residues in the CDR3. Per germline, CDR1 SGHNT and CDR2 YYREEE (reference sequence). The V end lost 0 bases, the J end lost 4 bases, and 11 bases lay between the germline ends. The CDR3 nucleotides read TGTGCCAGCAGCTTGGATCCAGGCCCGTACGAGCAGTACTTC. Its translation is CASSLDPGPYEQYF. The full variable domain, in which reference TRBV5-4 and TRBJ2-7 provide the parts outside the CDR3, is ETGVTQSPTHLIKTRGQQVTLRCSSQSGHNTVSWYQQALGQGPQFIFQYYREEENGRGNFPPRFSGLQFPNYSSELNVNALELDDSALYLCASSLDPGPYEQYFGPGTRLTVT.

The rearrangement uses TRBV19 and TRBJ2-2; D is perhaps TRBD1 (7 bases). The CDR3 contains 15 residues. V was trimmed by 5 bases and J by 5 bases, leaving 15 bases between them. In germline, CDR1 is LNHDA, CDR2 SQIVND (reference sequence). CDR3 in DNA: TGTGCCAGTAGTCCCCAGGGGGGCCTAACCGGGGAGCTGTTTTTT. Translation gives CASSPQGGLTGELFF. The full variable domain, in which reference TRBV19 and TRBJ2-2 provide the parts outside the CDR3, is DGGITQSPKYLFRKEGQNVTLSCEQNLNHDAMYWYRQDPGQGLRLIYYSQIVNDFQKGDIAEGYSVSREKKESFPLTVTSAQKNPTAFYLCASSPQGGLTGELFFGEGSRLTVL.

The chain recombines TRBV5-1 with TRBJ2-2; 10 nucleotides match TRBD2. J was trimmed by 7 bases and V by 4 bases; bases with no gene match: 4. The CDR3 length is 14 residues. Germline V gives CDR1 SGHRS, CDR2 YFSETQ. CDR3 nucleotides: TGCGCCAGCAGCCTAGCGGGAGAGGGCGGGGAGCTGTTTTTT. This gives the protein CASSLAGEGGELFF.

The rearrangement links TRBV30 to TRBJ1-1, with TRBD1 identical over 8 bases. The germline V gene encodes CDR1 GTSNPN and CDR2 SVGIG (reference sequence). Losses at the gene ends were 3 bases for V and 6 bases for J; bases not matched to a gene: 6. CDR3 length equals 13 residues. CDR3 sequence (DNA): TGTGCCTGGAGGGACAGGGTTGGGGCTGAAGCTTTCTTT. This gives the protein CAWRDRVGAEAFF.

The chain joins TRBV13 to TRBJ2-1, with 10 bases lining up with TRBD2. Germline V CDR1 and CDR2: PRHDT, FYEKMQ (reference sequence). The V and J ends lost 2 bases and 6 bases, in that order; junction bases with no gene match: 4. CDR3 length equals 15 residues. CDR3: CASSLSSGGGNEQFF. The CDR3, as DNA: TGTGCCAGCAGCTTATCTAGCGGGGGAGGCAATGAGCAGTTCTTC.